This is a list of T cell receptor beta chains from one sample in a study of T cells in Graves' hyperthyroidism and ophthalmopathy. TCRdb recomputed calls from the multiplex PCR reads with MiXCR, one row per CDR3 protein. The sample lists almost 600,000 distinct CDR3 sequences, roughly 46% occurring once. Sequences were obtained from peripheral blood or thyroid tissue (not recorded which). The receptors were sampled from a woman under 30 with Graves' hyperthyroidism. CDR3s include the opening cysteine and the closing phenylalanine or tryptophan. The D gene is left open where the match is weak. The size field is filled for only some rows; it gives once, few, many or a size class.

D: TRBD1; V: TRBV6-4; size: few; J: TRBJ1-4; CDR3: CASSRWTGTTNEKLFF; DNA: TGTGCCAGCAGTAGATGGACAGGGACAACTAATGAAAAACTGTTTTTT
D: .; V: TRBV20-1; size: .; J: TRBJ2-3; CDR3: CSASPDGTTDTQYF; DNA: TGCAGTGCTAGCCCCGATGGAACCACAGATACGCAGTATTTT
D: TRBD2; V: TRBV20-1; size: many; J: TRBJ2-5; CDR3: CSARSRLAGEETQYF; DNA: TGCAGTGCTAGGTCTAGACTAGCGGGAGAAGAGACCCAGTACTTC
D: .; V: TRBV19; size: many; J: TRBJ1-6; CDR3: CASSSLAANSPLHF; DNA: TGTGCCAGTAGTTCCTTGGCAGCCAATTCACCCCTCCACTTT
D: TRBD1; V: TRBV2; size: .; J: TRBJ1-1; CDR3: CASSQSYQGGNTEAFF; DNA: TGTGCCAGCAGTCAATCGTACCAGGGGGGTAACACTGAAGCTTTCTTT
D: TRBD1; V: TRBV7-9; size: many; J: TRBJ1-2; CDR3: CASSWGQPSEGYTF; DNA: TGTGCCAGCAGCTGGGGACAGCCCTCGGAGGGCTACACCTTC
D: .; V: TRBV19; size: few; J: TRBJ2-3; CDR3: CASSTVDTQYF; DNA: TGTGCCAGTAGTACCGTAGATACGCAGTATTTT
D: .; V: TRBV29-1; size: .; J: TRBJ2-7; CDR3: CSVGSGYEQYF; DNA: TGCAGCGTTGGTTCGGGCTACGAGCAGTACTTC
D: TRBD2; V: TRBV7-9; size: .; J: TRBJ2-3; CDR3: CASSSSSLAGAGNEQYF; DNA: TGCGCCAGCAGCTCCAGTAGTCTAGCGGGAGCAGGCAATGAGCAGTATTTT
D: .; V: TRBV7-9; size: many; J: TRBJ2-2; CDR3: CASIDRVGNTGELFF; DNA: TGTGCCAGCATCGACCGGGTGGGGAACACCGGGGAGCTGTTTTTT
D: .; V: TRBV7-2; size: .; J: TRBJ2-3; CDR3: CASSLGQSDTQYF; DNA: TGTGCCAGCAGCTTAGGACAGTCAGATACGCAGTATTTT
D: .; V: TRBV7-9; size: few; J: TRBJ2-7; CDR3: CASSYDSYEQYF; DNA: TGTGCCAGCAGCTACGACTCCTACGAGCAGTACTTC
D: .; V: TRBV7-6; size: .; J: TRBJ1-3; CDR3: CASSRGDTGNTIYF; DNA: TGTGCCAGCAGCAGGGGGGACACTGGAAACACCATATATTTT
D: .; V: TRBV5-8; size: .; J: TRBJ1-3; CDR3: CASSLPGGYGNTIYF; DNA: TGTGCCAGCAGCTTACCCGGGGGCTATGGAAACACCATATATTTT
D: .; V: TRBV7-8; size: many; J: TRBJ1-1; CDR3: CASSGERQTMNTEAFF; DNA: TGTGCCAGCAGCGGAGAGCGTCAGACCATGAACACTGAAGCTTTCTTT
D: TRBD2; V: TRBV6-2/TRBV6-3; size: few; J: TRBJ2-7; CDR3: CASILAGGSPEQYF; DNA: TGTGCCAGCATTCTAGCGGGAGGGTCCCCCGAGCAGTACTTC